These T cell receptor beta chains were read from a single sample in a study of T cell repertoires in cytomegalovirus infection. From the reads, TCRdb called clonotypes with MiXCR, one entry per CDR3 protein. The sample has a few hundred thousand distinct CDR3 sequences; about 40% are singletons. The antigens of these receptors remain unknown. The sequencing used cultured PBMCs, collected from culture after CMV antigen stimulation. The source of these receptors is a human donor in good health (CMV status not recorded). Some clones in this sample may be carry-over from other donors' samples. Each CDR3 is given with its conserved first and last residue. D genes are given only for firm matches. Clone size is given for some rows only: seen once, a few or many times, or a class if the clone is expanded.

d_gene	v_gene	j_gene	abundance	CDR3nt	CDR3aa
.	TRBV29-1	TRBJ1-5	few	TGCAGCCCTCGATGGGGCATATGGAGCAATCAGCCCCAGCATTTT	CSPRWGIWSNQPQHF
.	TRBV18	TRBJ2-6	.	TGTGCCAGCTCACCGACACACATAGGGCCTGGGGCCAACGTCCTGACTTTC	CASSPTHIGPGANVLTF
TRBD1	TRBV28	TRBJ2-7	.	TGTGCCAGCAGGGGGGACAGCGCCTACGAGCAGTACTTC	CASRGDSAYEQYF
TRBD1	TRBV12-3/TRBV12-4	TRBJ1-2	few	TGTGCCAGCAGTCTTCACCGGGACAGGGGCTATGGCTACACCTTC	CASSLHRDRGYGYTF
.	TRBV11-2	TRBJ1-1	.	TGTACCAGCAGCTTAGTTGTGGGGTACGAAGCTTTCTTT	CTSSLVVGYEAFF
.	TRBV5-6	TRBJ2-3	.	TGTGCCAGCAGCTTCCGGGGATCTAGCACAGATACGCAGTATTTT	CASSFRGSSTDTQYF
.	TRBV5-5	TRBJ2-3	.	TGTGCCAGCAGCTTGGTAGCGTCGGAGGTTGTAAATACGCAGTATTTT	CASSLVASEVVNTQYF
TRBD2	TRBV6-1	TRBJ2-3	.	TGTGCCAGCAGTGAGGTAGCGGGGTTAAGCACAGATACGCAGTATTTT	CASSEVAGLSTDTQYF
TRBD2	TRBV11-2	TRBJ2-1	few	TGTGCCAGCAGCCCACCCACCCGACTAGCGGGATTAATCTTGTTCCAGTTCTTC	CASSPPTRLAGLILFQFF
TRBD2	TRBV5-1	TRBJ2-1	.	TGCGCCAGCTCTCCTACGGGGGGGTCGGTCAATGAGCAGTTCTTC	CASSPTGGSVNEQFF
TRBD1	TRBV19	TRBJ2-7	.	TGTGCCAGTAGTGCGACAGGGATCTCCTACGAGCAGTACTTC	CASSATGISYEQYF
.	TRBV5-8	TRBJ1-5	once	TGTGCCAGCAGCCCGAGCCCAGGTCGGCCCCAGCATTTT	CASSPSPGRPQHF
.	TRBV6-5	TRBJ2-3	few	TGTGCCAGCACCAGACGGGGAACCCTCACAGATACGCAGTATTTT	CASTRRGTLTDTQYF
.	TRBV12-3/TRBV12-4	TRBJ1-1	few	TGTGCCAGCAGTCCCTCGGGGGGAGGGACTGAAGCTTTCTTT	CASSPSGGGTEAFF
.	TRBV23-1	TRBJ2-7	.	TGCGCCAGCAGCCGCGAACCTACAGGGAAGGGCTCCTACGAGCAGTACTTC	CASSREPTGKGSYEQYF
.	TRBV11-2	TRBJ2-1	.	TGTGCCAGCAGCTTAGGGGGAACTGAGCAGTTCTTC	CASSLGGTEQFF
TRBD1	TRBV6-1	TRBJ2-3	few	TGTGCCAGCTCGGACAGGGGGCGGGGAGATACGCAGTATTTT	CASSDRGRGDTQYF
TRBD1	TRBV24-1	TRBJ1-1	.	TGTGCCACCAGTGTAGTGGGGGACAGATCGAACACTGAAGCTTTCTTT	CATSVVGDRSNTEAFF